This is a list of T cell receptor beta chains from one sample in a study of T cell changes during pregnancy in multiple sclerosis. Sequencing used immunoSEQ multiplex PCR; TCRdb keeps in-frame clones, though not all of them. The sample contains some 80,000 clones, 94% of which appear only once. This sample comprised peripheral blood, obtained in the third trimester of pregnancy. Source of these receptors: a female donor with multiple sclerosis, enrolled in a pregnancy study. CDR3s include the opening cysteine and the closing phenylalanine or tryptophan.

>TRBV2|TRBJ1-3
CAETFLQGFGNTIYF
>TRBV5-1|TRBJ2-2
CASSLGSGVYTGELFF
>TRBV7-8|TRBJ1-5
CASSLYRGDNQPQHF
>TRBV5-1|TRBJ1-2
CASSLVSGRLTNYGYTF
>TRBV6-5|TRBJ1-6
CASSPQGAGSPLHF
>TRBV7-9|TRBJ2-2
CASSTWEEGRTGELFF
>TRBV6-1|TRBJ2-1
CASSTSGGVADEQFF
>TRBV9|TRBJ1-1
CASSVEAGYNTEAFF
>TRBV19|TRBJ1-2
CASSIRDRGRRGGYTF
>TRBV27|TRBJ2-7
CASSLGGYEQYF
>TRBV7-9|TRBJ2-7
CASSLGTVSYEQYF
>TRBV5-5|TRBJ1-2
CASSLEDRGTYGYTF
>TRBV9|TRBJ2-1
CASSVAGQGGSEQFF
>TRBV29-1|TRBJ1-5
CSVGEGALGQPQHF
>TRBV7-8|TRBJ1-3
CASSLATGSSGNTIYF
>TRBV9|TRBJ1-2
CASSADRGPFHGYTF
>TRBV5-1|TRBJ2-3
CASDVGGASTDTQYF
>TRBV7-9|TRBJ1-1
CAYYRGDTEAFF
>TRBV21-1|TRBJ2-7
CASSNPEVYEQYF
>TRBV7-2|TRBJ2-2
CASSPDLAGASNTGELFF
>TRBV4-1|TRBJ2-2
CASSRGDTGELFF
>TRBV29-1|TRBJ1-1
CSGKSPGVMMNTEAFF
>TRBV14|TRBJ2-7
CASSQDTYEQYF